This entry lists 13 T cell receptor beta chains sequenced from one sample in a study of T cell changes during pregnancy in multiple sclerosis. Libraries were prepared by immunoSEQ multiplex PCR; TCRdb keeps only in-frame clonotypes and omits some of them. This sample has more than 95,000 clones, with about 93% found just once. The sample was peripheral blood, taken after pregnancy. The receptors were sampled from a female donor with multiple sclerosis, enrolled in a pregnancy study.

V and J are TRBV6-5 and TRBJ1-1, with 7 bases identical to TRBD1. This CDR3 is built from 13 residues. V shed 6 bases and J 5 bases; nucleotides not matched to a gene: 6. From germline, CDR1 is MNHEY and CDR2 SVGAGI. CDR3 coding DNA: TGTGCCAGCAGCCTCGGGACAGCTACTGAAGCTTTCTTT. The encoded protein is CASSLGTATEAFF.

This sequence joins TRBV5-1 and TRBJ1-2, with no clear D. CDR3 length: 13 residues. Trimming removed 2 bases at V and 7 bases at J, with 12 bases between. Germline V CDR1 and CDR2: SGHRS, YFSETQ. CDR3 amino acids: CASSLRGPGGYTF. In nucleotides, the CDR3 is TGCGCCAGCAGCTTAAGAGGTCCGGGTGGCTACACCTTC.

V usage is TRBV9 and J usage is TRBJ1-2; 8 positions match TRBD1. V was pared by 0 bases and J by 6 bases, with 4 bases of the junction left unmatched. From germline, CDR1 is SGDLS and CDR2 YYNGEE. The CDR3 is 14 amino acids. In DNA form, the CDR3 reads TGTGCCAGCAGCGTAGGCGTGACAGGGGATGGCTACACCTTC. Translated, it gives CASSVGVTGDGYTF.

The genes are TRBV9 and TRBJ1-1; TRBD1 matches at 7 bases. V dropped 4 bases and J dropped 1; count of bases not matched to a gene: 4. Germline loops: CDR1 SGDLS, CDR2 YYNGEE. The CDR3 has 14 residues. CDR3: CASSPRQGNTEAFF. CDR3 DNA sequence: TGTGCCAGCAGCCCCCGACAGGGGAACACTGAAGCTTTCTTT. The full variable domain, with the rest looked up from reference TRBV9 and TRBJ1-1, is DSGVTQTPKHLITATGQRVTLRCSPRSGDLSVYWYQQSLDQGLQFLIQYYNGEERAKGNILERFSAQQFPDLHSELNLSSLELGDSALYFCASSPRQGNTEAFFGQGTRLTVV.

V is TRBV4-3 and J is TRBJ1-3, with D perhaps TRBD1 (6 bases). The germline V gene has CDR1 LGHNA and CDR2 YSLEER. The V end was cut by 0 bases, the J end by 5 bases, with 17 bases between. The CDR3 loop spans 17 amino acids. The DNA for the CDR3 is TGCGCCAGCAGCCAAGATCTAGGGGCCAGGGGAAGAAACACCATATATTTT. As protein: CASSQDLGARGRNTIYF.

The J gene is TRBJ2-7, the V gene TRBV25-1, with TRBD1 as a possible D gene (5 bases). Germline V gives CDR1 MGHDK, CDR2 SYGVNS. Deletions cut 5 bases from V and 5 bases from J, with 10 bases between. The CDR3 is 12 residues long. The CDR3 DNA is TGTGCCAGCAGTAAGATAGGGGACGAGCAGTACTTC. Amino acids: CASSKIGDEQYF.

V usage is TRBV10-3 and J usage is TRBJ1-5, with D unresolved. CDR3 size: 14 residues. From germline, CDR1 is ENHRY and CDR2 SYGVKD. Trimming pared 2 bases from V and 4 bases from J, leaving 9 bases between. In nucleotides, the CDR3 is TGTGCCATCAGTGAGGCGGCCCTGAATCAGCCCCAGCATTTT. Protein: CAISEAALNQPQHF.

The chain joins TRBV23-1 to TRBJ1-3; 8 positions match TRBD1. TRBV23-1 carries the ORF label, with uncertain function. The CDR3 is 16 residues long. J gave up 0 bases and V 6 bases, and 7 bases lay outside the gene matches. The DNA of the CDR3 is TGCGCCAGCAGCCCTCGGGACAGGTTCTCTGGAAACACCATATATTTT. It is translated as CASSPRDRFSGNTIYF.

The genes are TRBV28 and TRBJ2-7, with D possibly TRBD1 on 6 matching bases. This CDR3 is 16 amino acids long. Trimming removed 3 bases from V and 2 bases from J, with 17 bases in between. Germline loops: CDR1 MDHEN, CDR2 SYDVKM. CDR3 sequence reads: CASSFPRGSRPYEQYF. DNA of the CDR3: TGTGCCAGCAGTTTCCCGAGGGGGAGCCGACCCTACGAGCAGTACTTC.

This clone was picked up one time. The rearrangement uses TRBV5-1 and TRBJ2-3, with 9 bases fitting TRBD1. J was trimmed by 5 bases and V by 5 bases; bases with no gene match: 12. The CDR3 is 16 amino acids. Germline V gives CDR1 SGHRS, CDR2 YFSETQ. In DNA form, the CDR3 reads TGCGCCAGCAGTTCCCGACCCGGGACAGGGAAAGATACGCAGTATTTT. Translated: CASSSRPGTGKDTQYF.

A single count supports this clone. The chain links TRBV10-2 to TRBJ2-7; 11 bases agree with TRBD2. Per the germline V gene, CDR1 is WSHSY and CDR2 is SAAADI. V lost 6 bases and J lost 0; bases outside the gene matches: 22. The CDR3 has 21 amino acids. In DNA, the CDR3 is TGCGCCAGCAGGAAAAATAGACCCGGGACTAGCGGCTCCCGCAGCTCCTACGAGCAGTACTTC. This sequence encodes CASRKNRPGTSGSRSSYEQYF.

V gene TRBV18 combines with J gene TRBJ2-3; 7 bases match TRBD2. This CDR3 is built from 17 residues. V lost 0 bases and J lost 2; bases outside the gene matches: 8. In germline, CDR1 is KGHSH, CDR2 LQKENI. The chain's CDR3 is CASSPPDGGSDTDTQYF. CDR3 DNA sequence: TGTGCCAGCTCACCACCGGACGGGGGGTCGGACACAGATACGCAGTATTTT.

The CDR3 protein is CASSLPVASSYNEQFF. As DNA, the CDR3 is TGTGCCAGCAGCTTGCCCGTGGCCAGCTCCTACAATGAGCAGTTCTTC. The chain carries TRBV5-6 and TRBJ2-1; D ambiguous. CDR1 and CDR2 from the germline V gene are SGHDT and YYEEEE. The CDR3 has 16 residues. Between the trimmed V and J ends, which lost 1 base and 0 bases, there was a span of 11 bases.